The 17 T cell receptor beta chains in this list originate from one sample, sequenced in a study of T cell responses to AZD1222 COVID-19 vaccine. The method was immunoSEQ multiplex PCR; TCRdb's version includes in-frame clones alone and lacks a portion of them. Seen here are some 150,000 clones, less than 95% observed once, and the top ten hold 1.3%. This specimen consisted of peripheral blood, obtained on day 0 of AZD1222 vaccination. All receptors derive from an adult in good health.

By frequency in the sample, this clone is medium-sized (0.01 to 0.1%). The V gene is TRBV6-1, the J gene TRBJ2-1, with unresolved D. Trimming pared 3 bases from V and 5 bases from J, leaving 8 bases between. This CDR3 spans 13 amino acids. Germline CDR1 reads MNHNS; CDR2 reads SASEGT. The CDR3, as DNA: TGTGCCAGCAGTGAGTCAAGTCACAATGAGCAGTTCTTC. It specifies CASSESSHNEQFF.

This chain uses TRBV7-8 with TRBJ1-2; D not resolved. From germline, CDR1 is SGHVS and CDR2 FQNEAQ. CDR3 length: 15 amino acids. V was cut by 1 base and J by 2 bases, with 11 bases left in between. DNA for the CDR3: TGTGCCAGCAGCTTAGGAGACGCACCGAACTATGGCTACACCTTC. Translating gives CASSLGDAPNYGYTF.

The chain has TRBV6-5 and TRBJ1-5; D unresolved. Trimming shortened V by 5 bases and J by 3 bases, and 8 bases separated the two germline ends. From germline, CDR1 is MNHEY and CDR2 SVGAGI. The CDR3 has 13 amino acids. The CDR3 spells CASSLGFNQPQHF. Written as DNA, the CDR3 is TGTGCCAGCAGTCTAGGTTTCAATCAGCCCCAGCATTTT.

The chain uses TRBV6-5 and TRBJ1-6; D is unresolved. V was pared by 2 bases and J by 0 bases, with 8 bases between. Germline V CDR1 and CDR2: MNHEY, SVGAGI. CDR3 length: 16 amino acids. The CDR3 bases are TGTGCCAGCAGTTACGGGCAGAGCTCCTATAATTCACCCCTCCACTTT. Protein product: CASSYGQSSYNSPLHF.

This chain joins TRBV4-1 and TRBJ1-1; D might be TRBD1 (6 bases). CDR1 MGHRA and CDR2 YSYEKL come from the germline V gene. V lost 2 bases and J 5 bases, leaving 15 bases between the germline ends. This CDR3 is built from 15 residues. The CDR3 region is CASSQLEQGYTEAFF. The CDR3 coding sequence is TGCGCCAGCAGCCAACTTGAACAGGGATATACTGAAGCTTTCTTT.

The rearrangement joins TRBV6-2 or TRBV6-3 to TRBJ2-1, with 14 bases aligning to TRBD2. V shed 2 bases and J 5 bases; nucleotides not matched to a gene: 5. Germline lookup yields CDR1 MNHEY and CDR2 SVGEGT. CDR3 length: 17 residues. CDR3 DNA sequence: TGTGCCAGCAGTTACGAGACTAGCGGGGGGGGACACAATGAGCAGTTCTTC. This sequence encodes CASSYETSGGGHNEQFF.

This chain links TRBV11-2 with TRBJ2-1; tentative D call: TRBD2 (6 bases). Trimming cost V 1 base and J 0 bases, with 10 bases left between them. The CDR3 spans 16 residues. From germline, CDR1 is SGHAT and CDR2 FQNNGV. CDR3 in amino acids: CASSLVWRGSYNEQFF. The CDR3 coding sequence is TGTGCCAGCAGCTTAGTTTGGCGGGGCTCCTACAATGAGCAGTTCTTC.

This chain uses TRBV11-2 with TRBJ2-1; 7 nucleotides agree with TRBD1. Germline values: CDR1 SGHAT, CDR2 FQNNGV. CDR3 length equals 14 residues. The junction had 8 bases not matched to a gene; V was cut back by 5 bases and J by 7 bases. The CDR3, as DNA: TGTGCCAGCAGCACCTACAGGGGTCGAAATGAGCAGTTCTTC. Its protein is CASSTYRGRNEQFF.

The chain is built from TRBV19 and TRBJ2-1; 15 bases are shared with TRBD2. Trimming cost V 4 bases and J 7 bases; bases outside gene matches: 8. The germline V gene has CDR1 LNHDA and CDR2 SQIVND (reference sequence). CDR3 length: 17 amino acids. CDR3 sequence reads: CASSTGLAGGPGNEQFF. For the CDR3, the DNA is TGTGCCAGTAGTACCGGACTAGCGGGAGGGCCAGGGAATGAGCAGTTCTTC. Supplemented by reference TRBV19 and TRBJ2-1, the full variable domain reads DGGITQSPKYLFRKEGQNVTLSCEQNLNHDAMYWYRQDPGQGLRLIYYSQIVNDFQKGDIAEGYSVSREKKESFPLTVTSAQKNPTAFYLCASSTGLAGGPGNEQFFGPGTRLTVL.

This chain links TRBV21-1 with TRBJ2-7; the table's D call TRBD2 went unverified against the DNA. TRBV21-1 is shown as a pseudogene. The CDR3 is 20 residues long. The CDR3 DNA follows: TGTGCCAGCAGCAAAGACCCTACCCGACTAGCGGGAGTAGAATCCTACGAGCAGTACGTC. Its protein is CASSKDPTRLAGVESYEQYV.

The chain links TRBV11-1 to TRBJ2-1; D gene uncertain. The germline V gene has CDR1 SGHAT and CDR2 FQDESV (reference sequence). This CDR3 region has 12 residues. V was cut by 5 bases and J by 7 bases, with 9 bases left in between. This CDR3 is CASSRVRNEQFF. In DNA, the CDR3 is TGTGCCAGCAGCAGGGTTCGGAATGAGCAGTTCTTC.

The chain uses TRBV7-8 and TRBJ2-3; tentatively, D is TRBD2 (6 bases). CDR1 and CDR2 (germline): SGHVS, FQNEAQ. The CDR3 loop spans 16 amino acids. Trimming removed 5 bases at V and 5 bases at J, with 20 bases between. For the CDR3, the DNA is TGTGCCAGCAGCCCCGACCACGGGGGAGTCAAAGATACGCAGTATTTT. Translation gives CASSPDHGGVKDTQYF.

CDR3 bases: TGCGCCAGCAGCTTGGAAGGATTTGGCAATCAGCCCCAGCATTTT. This sequence encodes CASSLEGFGNQPQHF. The rearrangement joins TRBV5-1 to TRBJ1-5; D call uncertain. The CDR3 loop spans 15 amino acids. With 0 bases removed from V and 2 bases from J, the gap between germline ends came to 9 bases. CDR1 is SGHRS, CDR2 YFSETQ, per germline. Full variable domain (outside the CDR3, taken from reference TRBV5-1 and TRBJ1-5): KAGVTQTPRYLIKTRGQQVTLSCSPISGHRSVSWYQQTPGQGLQFLFEYFSETQRNKGNFPGRFSGRQFSNSRSEMNVSTLELGDSALYLCASSLEGFGNQPQHFGDGTRLSIL.

The chain has TRBV19 and TRBJ1-2, with D possibly matching TRBD1 (6 bases). The CDR3 contains 15 residues. V was cut by 6 bases and J by 2 bases, with 16 bases left in between. The germline V gene has CDR1 LNHDA and CDR2 SQIVND (reference sequence). Written as DNA, the CDR3 is TGTGCCAGTAGGATCCTAACAGACAGGAACTATGGCTACACCTTC. As protein: CASRILTDRNYGYTF.

V usage is TRBV7-8 and J usage is TRBJ1-1; 7 nucleotides align to TRBD1. CDR3 size: 14 residues. The germline V gene encodes CDR1 SGHVS and CDR2 FQNEAQ. Trimming at V came to 5 bases and at J to 1 base, leaving 4 bases not matched to a gene. CDR3 in amino acids: CASSPRTGNTEAFF. The CDR3 DNA sequence: TGTGCCAGCAGCCCACGGACAGGGAACACTGAAGCTTTCTTT.

V is TRBV24-1 and J is TRBJ1-5; 7 positions agree with TRBD1. The CDR3 sequence is 17 residues long. The germline V gene encodes CDR1 KGHDR and CDR2 SFDVKD. V lost 4 bases, J lost 9 bases, and 17 bases stayed unmatched. The CDR3 protein is CATSETGTALRGGPQHF. The CDR3 DNA is TGTGCCACCAGTGAAACCGGGACAGCCTTGCGGGGGGGGCCCCAGCATTTT.

The genes are TRBV19 and TRBJ1-2; D remains ambiguous. Germline loops: CDR1 LNHDA, CDR2 SQIVND (reference sequence). The CDR3 has 11 residues. The germline V and J ends were trimmed by 6 bases and 3 bases, with 5 bases remaining between them. The CDR3 nucleotides read TGTGCCAGTAGCTGGGACTATGGCTACACCTTC. Its translation: CASSWDYGYTF.